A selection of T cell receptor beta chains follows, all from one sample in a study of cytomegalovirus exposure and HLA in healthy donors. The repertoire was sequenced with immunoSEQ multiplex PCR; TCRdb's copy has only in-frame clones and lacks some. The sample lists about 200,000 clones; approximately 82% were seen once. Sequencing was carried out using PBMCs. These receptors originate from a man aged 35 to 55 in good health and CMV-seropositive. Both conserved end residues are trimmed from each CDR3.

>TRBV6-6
ASSYSRGFKNIQY
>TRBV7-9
ASINKGGVNTEAF
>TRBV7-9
ASSPVGGGLNEQF
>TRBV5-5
ASSLVFVNTEAF
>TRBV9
ASSGGNQPQH
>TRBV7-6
ASSPRRQVYNEQF
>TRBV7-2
ASSPPTSGRGRLY
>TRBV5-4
ASSRDRVGNTIY
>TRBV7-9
ASSLVLAGGGEQF
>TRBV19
ASSLKTGPYGYT
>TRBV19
ASTGAPNYGYT
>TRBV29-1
SVGGTGTTNTGELF
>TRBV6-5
ASSPLVYYGYT
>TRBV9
ASSATGSHGYT
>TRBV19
ASSIPRTGGTNQPQH
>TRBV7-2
ASSLTVNQPQH
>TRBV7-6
ASSPDRAYGYT